Listed below are T cell receptor beta chains from one sample, sequenced in a study of T cells in Graves' hyperthyroidism and ophthalmopathy. TCRdb passed the multiplex PCR reads through MiXCR, listing each CDR3 protein once. The top ten hold over 50% of the sample, which has roughly 280,000 distinct CDR3 sequences, over 15% seen once. The specimen sequenced was blood. These receptors came from a woman aged 55-69 years with Graves' ophthalmopathy. Each CDR3 is given with its conserved first and last residue. Each record gives: V gene, CDR3 protein.

v_call: TRBV4-3
cdr3_aa: CASSQRGGPYGYTF

v_call: TRBV12-3/TRBV12-4
cdr3_aa: CASSPDNYNQPQHF

v_call: TRBV7-9
cdr3_aa: CASSWLTYEQYF

v_call: TRBV12-3/TRBV12-4
cdr3_aa: CASSTIGGNYEAFF

v_call: TRBV19
cdr3_aa: CASSKRQGASTDTQYF

v_call: TRBV18
cdr3_aa: CASSPPAGQGFEQYF

v_call: TRBV4-1
cdr3_aa: CASSPEGGGADTEAFF

v_call: TRBV2
cdr3_aa: CASSVRRTSYNEQFF

v_call: TRBV6-1
cdr3_aa: CASSDPGRYGYTF

v_call: TRBV19
cdr3_aa: CASSIGPDRSLQPQHF

v_call: TRBV20-1
cdr3_aa: CSARVQGGSTEAFF

v_call: TRBV11-2
cdr3_aa: CASSPGWTSYEQYF

v_call: TRBV20-1
cdr3_aa: CSAPGQFLFEAFF

v_call: TRBV11-1
cdr3_aa: CASSSGGLPGTAQYF

v_call: TRBV3-1
cdr3_aa: CASSPMRRRTEAFF

v_call: TRBV20-1
cdr3_aa: CSARVLASGGFNEQFF

v_call: TRBV2
cdr3_aa: CASSALYNEQFF

v_call: TRBV14
cdr3_aa: CASSQDVGRGSEQYF

v_call: TRBV6-1
cdr3_aa: CASSTRGDQGEAFF

v_call: TRBV18
cdr3_aa: CASSQQGTSNQPQHF

v_call: TRBV27
cdr3_aa: CASTPDRTYNEQFF

v_call: TRBV19
cdr3_aa: CASRPSSNFYTGELFF

v_call: TRBV6-1
cdr3_aa: CASTAWTQNTGELFF

v_call: TRBV3-1
cdr3_aa: CASSQDLIGTANYGYTF

v_call: TRBV6-1
cdr3_aa: CASTRTVGANVLTF

v_call: TRBV20-1
cdr3_aa: CSARATASYNEQFF

v_call: TRBV7-2
cdr3_aa: CASSLARRLAGDTDTQYF

v_call: TRBV20-1
cdr3_aa: CSALQGNTEAFF

v_call: TRBV12-3/TRBV12-4
cdr3_aa: CASSFLTYNEQFF

v_call: TRBV7-2
cdr3_aa: CASSLVAGHEQFF

v_call: TRBV5-6
cdr3_aa: CASSRDQSRGYTF

v_call: TRBV5-5
cdr3_aa: CASSLPGTGYDGYTF

v_call: TRBV7-9
cdr3_aa: CASSLTPPGQGYGYTF

v_call: TRBV10-2
cdr3_aa: CASSDGQGESYSPLHF

v_call: TRBV5-6
cdr3_aa: CASSLNPGTAFNSPLHF

v_call: TRBV7-2
cdr3_aa: CASSLGPDIQETQYF

v_call: TRBV7-2
cdr3_aa: CASSLGPDRYNEQFF

v_call: TRBV11-2
cdr3_aa: CASSLSRGLPYEQYF

v_call: TRBV28
cdr3_aa: CASSLGGAGTEAFF

v_call: TRBV7-9
cdr3_aa: CASSFFGTGGVKNIQYF

v_call: TRBV19
cdr3_aa: CASTLKGGEDQPQHF

v_call: TRBV7-2
cdr3_aa: CASSGGARQETQYF

v_call: TRBV6-2/TRBV6-3
cdr3_aa: CASSPGQGSQPQHF

v_call: TRBV28
cdr3_aa: CASSLELSGTSGYTDTQYF

v_call: TRBV3-1
cdr3_aa: CASSLNTGGSGNTIYF

v_call: TRBV13
cdr3_aa: CARTRGQGYTF